One and the same sample provided the 12 T cell receptor beta chains below, sequenced in a study of shared clonotypes between healthy human individuals. Method: immunoSEQ multiplex PCR; TCRdb's copy keeps in-frame clones and lacks some. The sample consists of roughly 1,000,000 clones, roughly 74% of them appearing once. Material: memory CD4+ T cells from PBMCs. Regarding subset: CD45RA-negative fraction. These receptors were obtained from a man younger than 35 in good health. Some clones in this sample may be carry-over from other donors' samples.

V usage is TRBV6-5 and J usage is TRBJ1-2; 9 bases are shared with TRBD1. Germline loops: CDR1 MNHEY, CDR2 SVGAGI. The CDR3 extends over 15 amino acids. The V gene end was trimmed by 4 bases and the J gene end by 5 bases; junction bases not matched to a gene: 8. The CDR3 loop is CASSSTGGFGYGYTF. The CDR3 DNA reads as TGTGCCAGCAGTTCGACAGGGGGGTTCGGGTATGGCTACACCTTC.

The V gene is TRBV28, the J gene TRBJ1-4; TRBD1 might be the D (5 bases). Germline V lookup: CDR1 MDHEN, CDR2 SYDVKM. The ends were cut back, 7 bases at V and 7 bases at J, with 13 bases in the middle. This CDR3 region has 13 residues. CDR3 DNA: TGTGCCAGCACGCGGGGGATTGGTGAAAAACTGTTTTTT. It encodes CASTRGIGEKLFF.

This sequence joins TRBV6-5 and TRBJ1-4, with 7 positions matching TRBD1. CDR3 size: 15 residues. Losses at the gene ends were 6 bases for V and 3 bases for J; bases not matched to a gene: 7. Germline loops: CDR1 MNHEY, CDR2 SVGAGI. The CDR3 DNA follows: TGTGCCAGCAGGCACCCGGGACAGCCTAATGAAAAACTGTTTTTT. Translating gives CASRHPGQPNEKLFF.

The DNA of the CDR3 is TGTGCCAGCAGCTTAGGTATAGTGAATGAAAAACTGTTTTTT. Its protein product is CASSLGIVNEKLFF. V and J are TRBV11-2 and TRBJ1-4; D is uncertain. Trimming took 1 base from V and 5 from J, leaving 8 bases between them. This CDR3 contains 14 residues. Germline V gene lookup returns CDR1 SGHAT and CDR2 FQNNGV.

The gene calls are TRBV10-3 and TRBJ2-3; TRBD2 matches 8 bases. The CDR3 runs 15 residues. CDR1 is ENHRY, CDR2 SYGVKD, per germline. The CDR3 is CAIRREGKSTDTQYF. The CDR3 coding sequence is TGTGCGATTCGACGGGAGGGAAAAAGCACAGATACGCAGTATTTT.

The chain couples TRBV5-1 to TRBJ1-5, with a weak D call TRBD1 (6 bases). The germline V gene encodes CDR1 SGHRS and CDR2 YFSETQ. Trimming shortened V by 3 bases and J by 5 bases, and 15 bases separated the two germline ends. The CDR3 runs 15 residues. The CDR3 here is CASSSGDKADQPQHF. CDR3 bases: TGCGCCAGCAGCTCGGGGGACAAGGCCGATCAGCCCCAGCATTTT.

The chain has TRBV29-1 and TRBJ2-6; D might be TRBD1 or TRBD2, each matching 5 bases. The CDR3 has 15 residues. Germline V gene data show CDR1 as SQVTM and CDR2 as ANQGSEA. V lost 6 bases, J lost 1 base, and 13 bases lay in between. The CDR3 sequence: CSVVGVGSGANVLTF. The CDR3, as DNA: TGCAGCGTAGTGGGGGTCGGGTCTGGGGCCAACGTCCTGACTTTC.

This clone has a single count. The chain couples TRBV4-2 to TRBJ1-4; D is undetermined. CDR1 is LGHNA and CDR2 is YNFKEQ in the germline V gene. The CDR3 sequence is 19 residues long. V was cut by 0 bases and J by 7 bases, with 24 bases left in between. In nucleotides, the CDR3 is TGTGCCAGCAGCCAAGAGTCCGGACCGAGTTGGGTAAGGTCTGAAAAACTGTTTTTT. It specifies CASSQESGPSWVRSEKLFF.

The genes are TRBV23-1 and TRBJ2-1; 14 positions agree with TRBD2. TRBV23-1 is flagged as an ORF with uncertain function. V trimming: 5 bases; J trimming: 4 bases; junction bases outside the gene matches: 10. This CDR3 has 18 amino acids. CDR3 coding DNA: TGCGCCAGCAGTAACTCCGGGACTAGCGGGAGAGGGTACAATGAGCAGTTCTTC. Amino acids: CASSNSGTSGRGYNEQFF.

The chain uses TRBV28 and TRBJ2-2; 12 positions match TRBD2. The ends lost 6 bases at V and 7 bases at J; junction bases unmatched: 12. Germline values: CDR1 MDHEN, CDR2 SYDVKM. This CDR3 comprises 17 residues. The CDR3: CASSPTSSGRVVGELFF. The CDR3 DNA is TGTGCCAGCAGCCCCACCTCTAGCGGGAGGGTCGTCGGGGAGCTGTTTTTT.

This clone was seen only a few times. This rearrangement joins TRBV18 to TRBJ1-2; D is possibly TRBD1 (6 bases). This CDR3 comprises 13 residues. Trimming removed 3 bases at V and 8 bases at J, with 13 bases between. CDR1 KGHSH and CDR2 LQKENI come from the germline V gene. The CDR3 loop reads CASSPQQGDGYTF. DNA of the CDR3: TGTGCCAGCTCACCTCAACAGGGCGACGGCTACACCTTC.

The chain couples TRBV28 to TRBJ2-5; 8 bases fit TRBD2. Germline CDR1 is MDHEN and CDR2 is SYDVKM. CDR3 length: 14 amino acids. Trimming at V came to 8 bases and at J to 4 bases, leaving 9 bases not matched to a gene. The chain's CDR3 is CASGPGREGETQYF. In DNA, the CDR3 is TGTGCCAGCGGACCTGGACGGGAGGGAGAGACCCAGTACTTC.